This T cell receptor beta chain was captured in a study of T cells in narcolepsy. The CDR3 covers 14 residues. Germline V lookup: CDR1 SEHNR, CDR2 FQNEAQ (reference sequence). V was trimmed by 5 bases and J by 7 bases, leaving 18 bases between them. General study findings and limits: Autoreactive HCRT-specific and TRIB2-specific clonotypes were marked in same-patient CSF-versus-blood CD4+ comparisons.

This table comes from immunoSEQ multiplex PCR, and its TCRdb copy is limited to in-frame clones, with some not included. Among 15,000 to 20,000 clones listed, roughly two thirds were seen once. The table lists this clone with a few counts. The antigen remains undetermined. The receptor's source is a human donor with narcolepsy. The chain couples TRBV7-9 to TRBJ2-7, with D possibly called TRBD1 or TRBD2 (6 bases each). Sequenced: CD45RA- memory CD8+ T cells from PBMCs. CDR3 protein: CASSHLAGAGEQYF. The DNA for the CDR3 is TGTGCCAGCAGCCATCTGGCAGGGGCGGGGGAGCAGTACTTC. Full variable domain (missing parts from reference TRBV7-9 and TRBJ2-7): DTGVSQNPRHKITKRGQNVTFRCDPISEHNRLYWYRQTLGQGPEFLTYFQNEAQLEKSRLLSDRFSAERPKGSFSTLEIQRTEQGDSAMYLCASSHLAGAGEQYFGPGTRLTVT.